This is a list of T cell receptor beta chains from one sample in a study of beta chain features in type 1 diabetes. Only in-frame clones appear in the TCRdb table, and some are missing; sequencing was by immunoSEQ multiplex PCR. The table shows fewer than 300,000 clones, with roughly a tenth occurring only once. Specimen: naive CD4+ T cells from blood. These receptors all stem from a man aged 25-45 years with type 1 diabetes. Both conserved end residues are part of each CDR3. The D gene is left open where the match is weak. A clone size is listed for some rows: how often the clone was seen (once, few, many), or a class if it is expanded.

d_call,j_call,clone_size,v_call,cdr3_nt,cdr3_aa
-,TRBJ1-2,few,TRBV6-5,TGTGCCAGCAGGCGCACAGGGAACTATGGCTACACCTTC,CASRRTGNYGYTF
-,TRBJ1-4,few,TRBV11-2,TGTGCCAGCAGCTTACCGGCCATGCGGGAAAAACTGTTTTTT,CASSLPAMREKLFF
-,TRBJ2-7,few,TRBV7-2,TGTGCCAGCAGCGCACTAGGCTACGAGCAGTACTTC,CASSALGYEQYF
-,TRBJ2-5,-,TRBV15,TGTGCCACCAGCAGAGAAATGAACAGCCAAGAGACCCAGTACTTC,CATSREMNSQETQYF
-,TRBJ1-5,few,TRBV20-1,TGCAGTGCCCCACCGCGGCAGCCCCAGCATTTT,CSAPPRQPQHF
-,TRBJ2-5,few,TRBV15,TGTGCCACCAGCATGCAGGAAGGAGAGACCCAGTACTTC,CATSMQEGETQYF
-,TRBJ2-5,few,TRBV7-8,TGTGCCAGCAGCTTACGGGGGAGGGAGACCCAGTACTTC,CASSLRGRETQYF
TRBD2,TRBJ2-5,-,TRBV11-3,TGTGCCAGCAGTTCCGGACTAGCGGGGTACCAAGAGACCCAGTACTTC,CASSSGLAGYQETQYF
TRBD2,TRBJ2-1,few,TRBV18,TGTGCCAGCTCACCAGCTTTTGCGGGGGGCCTGAGCTCCTACAATGAGCAGTTCTTC,CASSPAFAGGLSSYNEQFF
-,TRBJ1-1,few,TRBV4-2,TGTGCCAGCAGCCAACAGCCCTGGGCCAAGAACACTGAAGCTTTCTTT,CASSQQPWAKNTEAFF
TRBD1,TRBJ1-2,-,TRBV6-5,TGTGCCAGCAGCCAGGGACAGGACTATGGCTACACCTTC,CASSQGQDYGYTF
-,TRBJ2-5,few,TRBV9,TGTGCCAGCAGCGTCCGTGGACTGTACCAAGAGACCCAGTACTTC,CASSVRGLYQETQYF
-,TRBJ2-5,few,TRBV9,TGTGCCAGCAGCGTAGGAGGGCAGACACTCCAAGAGACCCAGTACTTC,CASSVGGQTLQETQYF
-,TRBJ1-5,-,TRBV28,TGTGCCAGCAGACTAATCAATCAGCCCCAGCATTTT,CASRLINQPQHF
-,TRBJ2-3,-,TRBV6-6,TGTGCCACCTCTTCAGGGGGGACAACAGATACGCAGTATTTT,CATSSGGTTDTQYF
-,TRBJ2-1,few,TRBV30,TGTGCCTGGAGCCGAGGGAGACATGAGCAGTTCTTC,CAWSRGRHEQFF
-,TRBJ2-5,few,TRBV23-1,TGCGCCAGCAGTCAAGTCAGACAAGAGACCCAGTACTTC,CASSQVRQETQYF
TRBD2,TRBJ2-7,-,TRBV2,TGTGCCAGCAGGGCGGGACTAGCGGGGTCCGAGCAGTACTTC,CASRAGLAGSEQYF
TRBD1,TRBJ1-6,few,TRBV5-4,TGTGCCAGCAGCACAATGACAGGGGCGGGAGCAGGACCCCTCCACTTT,CASSTMTGAGAGPLHF
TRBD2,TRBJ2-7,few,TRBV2,TGTGCCAGCAGTGGAGGACTAGCGGGGGGCCTATACGAGCAGTACTTC,CASSGGLAGGLYEQYF
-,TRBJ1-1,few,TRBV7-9,TGTGCCAGCAGCTTCGAGTCGCAGGCTGCTTTCTTT,CASSFESQAAFF
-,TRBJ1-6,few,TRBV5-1,TGCGCCAGCAGCTTGGCGGGGAACGGGTCACCCCTCCACTTT,CASSLAGNGSPLHF
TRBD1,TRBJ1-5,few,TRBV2,TGTGCCAGCAGTGAGACAGGGGTGGATCAGCCCCAGCATTTT,CASSETGVDQPQHF
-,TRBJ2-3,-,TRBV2,TGTGCCAGCAGTGATCGAGATACGCAGTATTTT,CASSDRDTQYF
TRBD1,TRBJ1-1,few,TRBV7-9,TGTGCCAGCAGCTCCGGACAGGTAAACACTGAAGCTTTCTTT,CASSSGQVNTEAFF
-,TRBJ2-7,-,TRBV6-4,TGTGCCAGCAGTGAGCAGGGCAGCAACTCCTACGAGCAGTACTTC,CASSEQGSNSYEQYF
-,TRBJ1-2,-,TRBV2,TGTGCCAGCAGTGTCAGGGTGGGCTACACCTTC,CASSVRVGYTF
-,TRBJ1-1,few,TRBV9,TGTGCCAGCACCGGCCCGTTCGGGACTGAAGCTTTCTTT,CASTGPFGTEAFF
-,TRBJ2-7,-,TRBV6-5,TGTGCCAGCAGCCAGGGAGGTGAGCAGTACTTC,CASSQGGEQYF
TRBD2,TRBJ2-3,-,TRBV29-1,TGCAGCGTTGGACTAGCGGCAAGCACAGATACGCAGTATTTT,CSVGLAASTDTQYF
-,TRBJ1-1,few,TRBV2,TGTGCCAGCAGTGTTACCCGGACTGATAGTGAAGCTTTCTTT,CASSVTRTDSEAFF
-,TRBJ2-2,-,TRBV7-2,TGTGCCAGCAGTAGGGGGGGGAGCGCCGGGGAGCTGTTTTTT,CASSRGGSAGELFF
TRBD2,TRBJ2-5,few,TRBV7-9,TGTGCCAGCAGCTTTGCGGGGGGCAAAGAGACCCAGTACTTC,CASSFAGGKETQYF
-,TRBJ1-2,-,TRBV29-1,TGCAGCGGGCTCTCGGGAAATCATGGCTACACCTTC,CSGLSGNHGYTF
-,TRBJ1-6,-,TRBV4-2,TGTGCCAGCAGCCAAGAGGGCCAGGGGAATTCACCCCTCCACTTT,CASSQEGQGNSPLHF
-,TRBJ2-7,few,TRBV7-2,TGTGCCAGCAGCTCCCGAGGCCGGAGCTCCTACGAGCAGTACTTC,CASSSRGRSSYEQYF
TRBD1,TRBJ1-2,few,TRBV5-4,TGTGCCAGCAGCGCGGGACAGGGTCGGGTTGACTATGGCTACACCTTC,CASSAGQGRVDYGYTF
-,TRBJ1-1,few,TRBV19,TGTGCCAGTAGTACTCCCGCCGGAGTTGGAGCTTTCTTT,CASSTPAGVGAFF
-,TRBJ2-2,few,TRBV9,TGTGCCAGCAGCGTTGCGGGGGACATCGGGGAGCTGTTTTTT,CASSVAGDIGELFF
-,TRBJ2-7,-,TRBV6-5,TGTGCCAGCGCCCCGACGGGTCCCTACGAGCAGTACTTC,CASAPTGPYEQYF
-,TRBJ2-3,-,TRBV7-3,TGTGCCAGCAGCGCTGATCGGGATACGCAGTATTTT,CASSADRDTQYF
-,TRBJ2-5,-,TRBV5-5,TGTGCCAGCAGCTTGAAATCTGTGGAGACCCAGTACTTC,CASSLKSVETQYF
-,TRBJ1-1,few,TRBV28,TGTGCCAGCAGTTTCAGGGTTAGGAACACTGAAGCTTTCTTT,CASSFRVRNTEAFF
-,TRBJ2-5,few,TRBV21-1,TGTGCCAGCAGCAGCGGACTAGCGGAAGAGACCCAGTACTTC,CASSSGLAEETQYF
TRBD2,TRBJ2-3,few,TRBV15,TGTGCCACCAGCAGAGATCCCCTAGCGGGGGGGCTAGATACGCAGTATTTT,CATSRDPLAGGLDTQYF
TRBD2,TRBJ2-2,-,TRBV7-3,TGTGCCAGCAGGGCCGGGACTACGAACACCGGGGAGCTGTTTTTT,CASRAGTTNTGELFF
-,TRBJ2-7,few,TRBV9,TGTGCCAGCAGCGTAGATTACGGAGCCTACGAGCAGTACTTC,CASSVDYGAYEQYF
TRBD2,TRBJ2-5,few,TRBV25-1,TGTGCCAGCAGTGCGACTAGCGAGGTAGAGACCCAGTACTTC,CASSATSEVETQYF
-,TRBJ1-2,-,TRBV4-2,TGTGCCAGCAGCCAAGAGTTAACGGGACACCTCTATGGCTACACCTTC,CASSQELTGHLYGYTF
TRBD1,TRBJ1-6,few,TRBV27,TGTGCCAGCAGGAGCCGTCAGGGGGATTCACCCCTCCACTTT,CASRSRQGDSPLHF
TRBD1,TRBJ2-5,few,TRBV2,TGTGCCAGCAGCGTTATCGGGACAGGGACAGAGACCCAGTACTTC,CASSVIGTGTETQYF
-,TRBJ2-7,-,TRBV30,TGTGCCAGCCAGGGGGGCTACGAGCAGTACTTC,CASQGGYEQYF
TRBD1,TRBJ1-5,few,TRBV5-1,TGCGCCAGCAGCCCTGGGACAGGGAATCAGCCCCAGCATTTT,CASSPGTGNQPQHF
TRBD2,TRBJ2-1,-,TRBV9,TGTGCCAGCAGCGTGGATCTAGCGGGGGGACAATACAATGAGCAGTTCTTC,CASSVDLAGGQYNEQFF
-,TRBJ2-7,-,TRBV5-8,TGTGCCAGCAGCTTGGCGGGTACCTACGAGCAGTACTTC,CASSLAGTYEQYF
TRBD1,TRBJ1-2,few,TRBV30,TGTGCCTGGAGCCGACAGGGGAACTATGGCTACACCTTC,CAWSRQGNYGYTF